Listed here is a single T cell receptor beta chain. Its antigen is as yet unknown. Naive CD8 cells lacked CD45RO, underwent positive selection for CCR7 and left out terminally differentiated effector memory CD45RA+ cells. Clones were sequenced by immunoSEQ multiplex PCR, and TCRdb holds only the in-frame ones, with some missing. Here the sample spans about 1,800,000 clones, 85% to 95% being singletons. CDR1 is MNHNS and CDR2 is SASEGT in the germline V gene. V gave up 11 bases and J gave up 4 bases; unmatched junction bases: 10. This CDR3 region has 15 residues. The record originates from a study of shared clonotypes between healthy human individuals. Study-level results: Clonotypes that were shared across a handful of donors made up about 4.5% of naive CD4 clonotypes. An anticipated effect of sequencing depth on clonotype sharing among donors was recognized.

V gene TRBV6-1 combines with J gene TRBJ2-5, with TRBD2 matching over 13 bases. Sequencing used naive CD8+ T cells sorted from blood. The clonotype comes from a man aged 18 to 30 in good health. In nucleotides, the CDR3 is TGTGCCGGAAGGACTAGCGGGAGAGGGCCAGAGACCCAGTACTTC. It codes for CAGRTSGRGPETQYF.